This T cell receptor (beta chain) derives from a study of CXCR3-negative and CXCR3-positive naive CD8 T cells. Study-wide findings and caveats: Memory cells diverged, while naive CXCR3-positive and CXCR3-negative cells had similar TRBV-TRBJ usage. Comparably high diversity was seen in both naive subsets, and much lower diversity in memory CD8+ cells. Compared with CXCR3-negative naive cells, CXCR3-positive naive cells showed more hydrophobic TRB CDR3s. The majority of assays used fresh PBMCs, and CXCR3 expression partially decreased after cryopreservation.

Researchers prepared the TRB cDNA libraries using 5' RACE with UMI labels. Each CDR3 protein gets one entry in TCRdb, which reprocessed the 5' RACE reads and gives no DNA. The sample's table shows 130,000 or so distinct CDR3 sequences. CD45RO-CCR7+CD27+CD95- cells counted as naive CD8+ T cells. Concerning this clonotype itself: Its cognate antigen is unknown.

The CDR3 consists of 12 residues. The rearrangement uses TRBV12-3 or TRBV12-4 and TRBJ1-1. The sequencing input was naive CXCR3+ CD8+ T cells from blood. Subset described: CD45RO-CCR7+CD27+CD95- naive CD8+ T cells expressing CXCR3 (TNR3+). The TCR comes from a human donor in good health. Some clones in this sample may be carry-over from other donors' samples. CDR3 sequence reads: CAITIWNTEAFF.